This T cell receptor beta chain was recovered during a study of neoadjuvant anti-PD-1 for oral cavity cancer (dated by TCRdb to the early 2020s). Study-wide context: Before undergoing curative-intent surgical resection, most patients got three to four biweekly nivolumab doses at 3 mg/kg. Patients without progression received a fourth nivolumab dose around day 43 and underwent definitive surgical resection on days 50-56. Under RECIST 1.1, patients with complete response, partial response or stable disease were classed as responders, and patients with progression were classed as non-responders. An approximately 30% response rate was observed in the parent correlative cohort, in which more than 9 patients were included. On the study overall, not on this receptor specifically: Within PBMCs, T cell clonality (Gini index) was significantly higher in non-responders than responders after neoadjuvant nivolumab. Higher pretreatment blood Treg/Th17 ratios correlated with both higher pretreatment blood TCRbeta clonality and lower post-treatment tumor TCRbeta clonality. Only a few patients per response group were included in the TCR analyses, and the authors called for validation in larger cohorts.

Comments on this clone: Its specific antigen is unknown. No qualities accompany the bases; no much larger clone lies one base away.

For deep sequencing of PBMC libraries, mostly 450 to 600 ng of input genomic DNA was used, and six replicates were run per sample. The immunoSEQ hsTCRbeta kit was used to prepare TCRbeta libraries, following the manufacturer's instructions. The completed libraries were mixed into a single pool at 3 nM, then sequenced with an Illumina NovaSeq 6000 S4 flow cell. The study's processing was this. The immunoSEQ Analyzer was used for raw data preprocessing and quality control. The analysis was restricted to productive rearrangements, with each unique CDR3 amino acid sequence defining a clonotype. Using the R package tcR, the researchers computed the Gini-Simpson index as their estimate of repertoire clonality. Student's t test was used to compare Gini indices, and Pearson correlation was used to assess associations with tumor size change. Sourced from immuneACCESS, this table was stored by TCRdb with only in-frame sequences that have V and J called. A share of the clones is absent; for the studies checked, an unresolved V gene accounts for under half, and the remainder has no known explanation. The V and J calls and clone size were taken over from that table, and D and trimming were inferred from the DNA. For this sample the table gives under 7,000 clones, of which about 79% were detected only once. The biggest ten clones account for over 2.5% of the sample.

Read against the paper, the sample's time point label means: before neoadjuvant nivolumab. Patients had been newly diagnosed with stage II-IVA oral cavity squamous cell carcinoma, and no prior systemic or radiation treatment had been given to the patients. The cohort was made up of patients with locally advanced, HPV-negative oral cavity squamous cell carcinoma. Peripheral blood mononuclear cells were analyzed directly and were not maintained or expanded in culture. Samples were obtained from a longitudinal correlative study of a single-arm phase II trial of neoadjuvant nivolumab in oral cavity squamous cell carcinoma. Subject-matched pre- and post-treatment PBMCs and tumors from three responders and three non-responders underwent genomic DNA-based TCRbeta sequencing. Peripheral blood mononuclear cells were drawn once before nivolumab treatment and a second time after treatment, when surgery took place. The Maxwell RSC DNA from Cells kit was used to extract genomic DNA from PBMCs.

Material: PBMCs, obtained before nivolumab (anti-PD-1) treatment. The TCR was taken from a person between 35 and 79 years old with oral cavity squamous cell carcinoma.

In nucleotides, the sequence is TGTGCCAGCAGTTACTCGTGGACAGGGTTTACTGAAGCTTTCTTT. Its protein is CASSYSWTGFTEAFF. The sequence joins TRBV6-5 to TRBJ1-1; 8 bases in the middle match TRBD1. Sequences MNHEY (CDR1) and SVGAGI (CDR2) are obtained from the germline V gene. The germline V and J ends show losses of 0 bases and 5 bases respectively, and no gene match explains 5 bases of the junction. Including cysteine and phenylalanine, the CDR3 has 15 amino acids. The only DNA kept is the CDR3, 45 bases in frame from the first base.